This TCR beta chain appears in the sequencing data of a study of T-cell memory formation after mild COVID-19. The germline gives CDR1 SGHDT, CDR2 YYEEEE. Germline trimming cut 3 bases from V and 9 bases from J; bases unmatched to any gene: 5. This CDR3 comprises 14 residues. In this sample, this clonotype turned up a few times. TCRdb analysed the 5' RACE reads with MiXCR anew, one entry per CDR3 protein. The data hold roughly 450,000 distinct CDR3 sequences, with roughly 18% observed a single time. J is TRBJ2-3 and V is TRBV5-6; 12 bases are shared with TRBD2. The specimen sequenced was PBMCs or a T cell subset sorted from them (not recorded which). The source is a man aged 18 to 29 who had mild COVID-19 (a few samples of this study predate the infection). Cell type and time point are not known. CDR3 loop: CASSSSTSGGTQYF. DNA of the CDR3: TGTGCCAGCAGCTCCTCCACTAGCGGGGGGACGCAGTATTTT. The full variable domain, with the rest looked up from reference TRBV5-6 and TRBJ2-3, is DAGVTQSPTHLIKTRGQQVTLRCSPKSGHDTVSWYQQALGQGPQFIFQYYEEEERQRGNFPDRFSGHQFPNYSSELNVNALLLGDSALYLCASSSSTSGGTQYFGPGTRLTVL.